This T cell receptor beta chain is drawn from a study of Graves' ophthalmopathy and Graves' hyperthyroidism (dated by TCRdb to between 2017 and 2018). Looking at the study overall: Peripheral blood was collected before any treatment was given, at the time of initial diagnosis. TCR beta repertoire signatures were used to distinguish Graves' ophthalmopathy from Graves' hyperthyroidism and to predict progression to ophthalmopathy. In total, around 140 blood samples were TCR-sequenced: fewer than 50 ophthalmopathy, under 80 hyperthyroidism and 17 hyperthyroidism-to-ophthalmopathy patients. To explore V-J signatures that distinguish ophthalmopathy from hyperthyroidism, a discovery set of about a hundred patients was enrolled, made up of around 40 with ophthalmopathy and 55 to 65 with stable hyperthyroidism. The independent validation cohort included roughly 19 hyperthyroidism patients plus 17 patients who later progressed from hyperthyroidism to ophthalmopathy. In roughly 6 hyperthyroidism patients, T-cell repertoires of thyroid tissue and blood were compared. Following sampling, methimazole starting at 30 mg daily was administered to hyperthyroidism patients, and high-dose intravenous methylprednisolone was administered to ophthalmopathy patients.

The ophthalmopathy patients had moderately to severely active disease, with a Clinical Activity Score of 3 or higher, a NOSPECS grade of 4 or higher, and a disease duration of less than 3 months. Anyone with other autoimmune diseases, uncontrolled infections, pregnancy or lactation was excluded from the study. Clinical symptoms, serum thyroxine, TRAb, thyroid ultrasound and orbital computed tomography were used for diagnosis. PBMCs were isolated from about 9.2 ml of fresh peripheral blood by Ficoll-Paque density gradient centrifugation. Trizol reagent was used to extract the total RNA, and its quality was then checked on an Agilent 2100 Bioanalyzer. TCR beta CDR3 regions were amplified from RNA transcripts for repertoire sequencing. HTBI primers and the Qiagen OneStep RT-PCR kit were used in a first-round RT-PCR, which was followed by a second-round multiplex PCR, size selection and purification. The libraries underwent paired-end sequencing with 100 bp reads on an Illumina HiSeq2000. On the study's bioinformatics: SOAPnuke was used to process the reads, throwing out any read that had adapters, had uncalled bases, had a mean Phred below 15, or lacked an exact constant-primer or identifier match. COPE v1.2.5 was used to merge high-quality paired reads. Clonotypes were defined as unique nucleotide sequences and were aligned to IMGT TRB V, D and J references using MiTCR v1.1. The analysis was limited to V-J combinations with a frequency above 0.0001, which together covered over 98% of repertoires. A TCR clonal expansion and chaos score per V-J combination was defined as the ratio of F50 clonal expansion to chaos observed in the TCRdist matrix. Features were reduced by Welch's t-statistics and random forest to around 14 V-J combinations, which fed a naive Bayes classifier. The similarity between thyroid and blood repertoires was quantified using the Morisita-Horn index. TCRdb ran its own pipeline on the public reads, namely fastp trimming at Q25 and MiXCR clone calling, and kept in-frame beta chains. Duplicate CDR3 protein sequences are folded into a single record with the most common DNA and genes. These V and J calls originate from TCRdb's pipeline instead of the authors' own analysis. The sample records about 230,000 distinct CDR3 sequences, around 50% of which are singletons. The ten largest make up less than 60% of the sample.

This clonotype appeared a single time. Its antigen remains unidentified. No quality values exist for individual bases; no much larger clone is one base distant. Support from one read is weak. CDR3 length: 15 amino acids, cysteine to phenylalanine. This entry keeps only the CDR3 DNA: 45 bases, framed from base 1. V is cut by 3 bases and J by 7 bases, and the space between the germline ends is 13 bases. CDR1 and CDR2, looked up from the germline V gene (reference sequence), are SEHNR and FQNEAQ. The study at large found these results: No statistical method was used to predetermine the sample size, and group allocation was not hidden from the investigators. In validation, the model predicted ophthalmopathy progression with about 64% sensitivity and approximately 75% specificity; roughly 11 predicted patients were CT-confirmed with GO in a median of 6.5 months. Most of the expanded thyroid clonotypes with a frequency above 0.001 were also detected in blood, and it was suggested that the thyroid immune response may be reflected by blood repertoires. The 13-signature model separated ophthalmopathy from stable hyperthyroidism with roughly 88% sensitivity and about 81% specificity in cross-validation, and 80%/75% in the test set.

This receptor was taken from an adult man with Graves' ophthalmopathy. The rearranged segments are TRBV7-9 and TRBJ1-6; the D gene is perhaps TRBD1, on 5 matching bases. The sequencing sample was made of peripheral blood. The DNA sequence is as follows: TGTGCCAGCAGCTTGACCCCACAGGCCAATTCACCCCTCCACTTT. It translates to CASSLTPQANSPLHF.